The 12 T cell receptor beta chains presented below share a single source sample, sequenced in a study of cytotoxic CD8 clonotypes in ibrutinib-treated CLL (dated by TCRdb to 2020 to 2022). The library was produced with the immunoSEQ multiplex PCR assay. What TCRdb holds here is the immuneACCESS table cut down to in-frame rearrangements. Part of the clones is not present; checked against another copy, under half of the missing clones reflect an unresolved V gene, and the others are unexplained. Present in this sample are 110,000 to 150,000 clones, about 76% of which were seen just once. 4.5% to 6.5% of the sample rests with the top ten. The time point label, as the study defines it: roughly 23 months on ibrutinib. Sequencing was performed on PBMCs, taken after 24 months of ibrutinib treatment. The receptors were gathered from a human donor with chronic lymphocytic leukemia.

This clone was counted only a few times. This chain joins TRBV2 and TRBJ2-7; D is possibly TRBD2 (6 bases). The V and J ends lost 6 bases and 6 bases respectively, with 33 bases between them. This CDR3 is built from 19 residues. Germline V gene sequence: CDR1 SNHLY, CDR2 FYNNEI. The CDR3 DNA follows: TGTGCCAGCAGCACTCCGCTCCCAGGCGCGGGGCCCCCCCGGCGCGAGCAGTACTTC. This sequence encodes CASSTPLPGAGPPRREQYF.

The chain couples TRBV29-1 to TRBJ1-3; D perhaps matches TRBD1 (5 bases). Germline V gives CDR1 SQVTM, CDR2 ANQGSEA. The CDR3 consists of 14 residues. The V gene lost 6 bases and the J gene lost 0 bases, with 12 bases spanning the gap. CDR3 in amino acids: CSVGDYSSGNTIYF. In DNA, the CDR3 is TGCAGCGTGGGGGACTATTCCTCTGGAAACACCATATATTTT.

The chain joins TRBV4-3 to TRBJ2-7; a possible D gene is TRBD2 (5 bases). Trimming took off 0 bases at V and 4 bases at J, with 10 bases between the two ends. Germline CDR1 is LGHNA and CDR2 is YSLEER. The CDR3 consists of 14 residues. The CDR3 region has the DNA TGCGCCAGCAGCCAAGATGCCCCGGGGTACGAGCAGTACTTC. It encodes CASSQDAPGYEQYF.

The rearrangement links TRBV11-1 to TRBJ1-1; D gene uncertain. Germline CDR1 and CDR2: SGHAT and FQDESV (reference sequence). The V end lost 5 bases, the J end lost 1 base, and 14 bases lay between the germline ends. The CDR3 consists of 15 residues. The CDR3 is CASSPEGGRNTEAFF. In nucleotides, the CDR3 is TGTGCCAGCAGCCCCGAGGGAGGGCGGAACACTGAAGCTTTCTTT.

Points on this clone: This could be a read error, since a much larger clone is one nucleotide away. The chain links TRBV6-1 to TRBJ2-5; possibly TRBD1 or TRBD2 for D (5 bases each). CDR3 length equals 13 residues. Trimming cost V 6 bases and J 1 base, with 9 bases left between them. Germline V gene lookup returns CDR1 MNHNS and CDR2 SASEGT. The CDR3 nucleotides read TGTGCCAGCAGCCGGGACGGCCAAGAGACCCAGTACTTC. This sequence encodes CASSRDGQETQYF.

V is TRBV7-8 and J is TRBJ2-7, with 8 bases aligning to TRBD1. J gave up 3 bases and V 5 bases, and 9 bases lay outside the gene matches. The V gene's germline CDR1 is SGHVS and CDR2 FQNEAQ. There are 15 residues in the CDR3. CDR3 protein: CASSPRTGPYYEQYF. Written as DNA, the CDR3 is TGTGCCAGCAGCCCTCGGACAGGGCCCTACTACGAGCAGTACTTC.

The chain combines TRBV18 with TRBJ2-3, with D uncertain. Trimming removed 1 base at V and 0 bases at J, with 8 bases between. Germline assignment: CDR1 KGHSH and CDR2 LQKENI. This CDR3 is built from 15 residues. CDR3 region: CASSPLVGSTDTQYF. The CDR3, as DNA: TGTGCCAGCTCACCACTGGTGGGGAGCACAGATACGCAGTATTTT.

The gene calls are TRBV7-2 and TRBJ2-1; D ambiguous. The V gene's germline CDR1 is SGHTA and CDR2 FQGNSA. The CDR3 spans 11 residues. V lost 5 bases and J lost 9, with 8 bases in between. The CDR3 DNA is TGTGCCAGCAGCCCGTTAAGTGAGCAGTTCTTC. Amino acid sequence: CASSPLSEQFF.

The rearrangement uses TRBV9 and TRBJ2-3; 11 bases fit TRBD2. The CDR3 runs 16 residues. Germline loops: CDR1 SGDLS, CDR2 YYNGEE. Trimming cost V 4 bases and J 6 bases; bases outside gene matches: 10. The CDR3 sequence: CASSLRLAGRWDTQYF. DNA for the CDR3: TGTGCCAGCAGCCTAAGACTAGCGGGGCGTTGGGATACGCAGTATTTT.

This clone was recorded only once. The chain joins TRBV6-5 to TRBJ1-4, with D hard to call. Trimming stripped 3 bases from V and 6 bases from J, with 11 bases between. The CDR3 has 14 amino acids. Germline V CDR1 and CDR2: MNHEY, SVGAGI. The chain's CDR3 is CASSYATSDEKLFF. DNA of the CDR3: TGTGCCAGCAGTTATGCGACGTCGGATGAAAAACTGTTTTTT.

This chain links TRBV5-1 with TRBJ2-5; D gene ambiguous. CDR3 length: 12 amino acids. Trimming took 0 bases from V and 5 from J, leaving 5 bases between them. Germline V gives CDR1 SGHRS, CDR2 YFSETQ. The CDR3 DNA follows: TGCGCCAGCAGCTTGGGTTGGGAGACCCAGTACTTC. This encodes CASSLGWETQYF.

The chain recombines TRBV2 with TRBJ1-4; 12 bases are a match to TRBD1. CDR1 and CDR2 (germline): SNHLY, FYNNEI. J lost 4 bases, V lost 6 bases, and 9 bases had no gene match. This CDR3 is built from 17 residues. CDR3 nucleotide sequence: TGTGCCAGCAGCGAGGGGACAGGGGGCTGGGGTAATGAAAAACTGTTTTTT. Protein: CASSEGTGGWGNEKLFF.